This TCR beta chain was sequenced in a study of OX40 agonist ivuxolimab in advanced cancers. At the level of the study: Each patient was given ivuxolimab into a vein every 2 weeks, at 0.01 to 10 mg/kg. Under the entry rules, prior anti-PD-1, anti-PD-L1 or anti-CTLA-4 therapy was allowed, and roughly 41% had some. Findings and limits, study-wide: At 0.1 to 3.0 mg/kg, clonal expansion of CD4+ and CD8+ blood T cells had occurred by week 6. Undetermined was the antigen specificity of the expanded peripheral T cells.

Regarding this clone: Its specificity is not known.

Assay used: immunoSEQ multiplex PCR; TCRdb lists only in-frame clones, some missing. The table shows about 80,000 clones, with 70% to 90% occurring only once. The receptor was isolated from an adult with an advanced solid tumor such as melanoma, head and neck, liver or kidney cancer. The sample here was CD4+ or CD8+ T cells sorted from blood, taken in a trial of the OX40 agonist ivuxolimab.

This CDR3 reads CASKGGNSGNTIYF. As DNA, the CDR3 is TGTGCCAGCAAGGGCGGCAACTCTGGAAACACCATATATTTT. The rearrangement links TRBV2 to TRBJ1-3, with unresolved D. The V and J ends lost 7 bases and 0 bases respectively, with 10 bases between them. Germline-derived CDR1 and CDR2 are SNHLY and FYNNEI. The CDR3 covers 14 residues.